The 30 T cell receptor beta chains below come from one sample, sequenced in a study of cytomegalovirus exposure and HLA in healthy donors. The PCR was carried out with 60 Vbeta primers and 13 Jbeta primers. Only in-frame clones appear in the TCRdb table, and some are missing; sequencing was by immunoSEQ multiplex PCR. The sample includes about 140,000 clones, about 74% of them seen just once. Material for sequencing was PBMCs. The receptor set was obtained from a woman aged 50 to 65 in good health and CMV-seronegative.

This rearrangement joins TRBV7-9 to TRBJ2-3, with 7 positions matching TRBD1. Germline CDR1 reads SEHNR; CDR2 reads FQNEAQ (reference sequence). The CDR3 sequence is 15 residues long. The J segment lost 0 bases and the V segment lost 5 bases, leaving 5 bases of the junction unmatched. CDR3 protein: CASSAHRGSTDTQYF. In nucleotides, the CDR3 is TGTGCCAGCAGCGCCCACAGGGGCAGCACAGATACGCAGTATTTT.

This chain's CDR3 is CAWETGNASPLHF. The DNA for the CDR3 is TGTGCCTGGGAGACGGGGAATGCTTCACCCCTCCACTTT. The chain carries TRBV30 and TRBJ1-6, with D unresolved. The CDR3 length is 13 residues. Deletions cut 5 bases from V and 9 bases from J, with 14 bases between. Germline V gives CDR1 GTSNPN, CDR2 SVGIG (reference sequence).

To note about this clone: Distinct nucleotide sequences in the sample also encode this CDR3. The chain employs TRBV7-6 and TRBJ1-1; TRBD1 is a possible D gene (5 bases). The ends were cut back, 1 base at V and 0 bases at J, with 6 bases in the middle. Looked up from germline, CDR1 is SGHVS and CDR2 is FNYEAQ. This CDR3 is built from 14 residues. CDR3 amino acids: CASSLGGVNTEAFF. In DNA, the CDR3 is TGTGCCAGCAGCTTAGGGGGGGTGAACACTGAAGCTTTCTTT.

The chain links TRBV7-9 to TRBJ1-3; 10 bases agree with TRBD1. The germline gives CDR1 SEHNR, CDR2 FQNEAQ (reference sequence). CDR3 length: 16 amino acids. With 8 bases clipped from V and 2 bases from J, the junction kept 9 bases outside the gene matches. The CDR3 nucleotides read TGTGCCAGCGACTTACCTGGACAGGGGGCTGGAAACACCATATATTTT. It encodes CASDLPGQGAGNTIYF.

V is TRBV4-3 and J is TRBJ1-3; D is possibly TRBD1 (5 bases). The V end lost 0 bases, the J end lost 1 base, and 10 bases lay between the germline ends. The CDR3 loop spans 16 amino acids. In germline, CDR1 is LGHNA, CDR2 YSLEER. This chain's CDR3 is CASSQDPPGSGNTIYF. The CDR3 DNA follows: TGCGCCAGCAGCCAAGACCCCCCAGGGTCTGGAAACACCATATATTTT.

This chain links TRBV5-4 with TRBJ2-1, with D maybe TRBD1 (6 bases). Germline assignment: CDR1 SGHNT and CDR2 YYREEE (reference sequence). The V gene lost 5 bases and the J gene lost 4 bases, with 13 bases spanning the gap. The CDR3 spans 14 residues. As DNA, the CDR3 is TGTGCCAGCAGAAACCGGGACACTTACAATGAGCAGTTCTTC. Amino acids: CASRNRDTYNEQFF.

In its sample, this clone was seen once. This chain links TRBV2 with TRBJ2-5; 7 positions match TRBD1. With the DNA end fitting TRBJ2-7 better, the J assignment may be wrong. The CDR3 runs to 14 residues. Germline V gene lookup returns CDR1 SNHLY and CDR2 FYNNEI. In nucleotides, the CDR3 is TGTGCCAGCAGGACTGGACAGGTCCCCTACGAGCAGTACTTC. Translated: CASRTGQVPYEQYF.

The chain is built from TRBV7-2 and TRBJ2-7; D is ambiguous. V was trimmed by 1 base and J by 0 bases, leaving 7 bases between them. CDR1 and CDR2 (germline): SGHTA, FQGNSA. CDR3 length: 14 amino acids. The CDR3 bases are TGTGCCAGCAGCTTAGGTAGTAGCTCCTACGAGCAGTACTTC. Its translation: CASSLGSSSYEQYF.

The rearrangement uses TRBV30 and TRBJ2-1, with a tentative D call TRBD1 (5 bases). The germline V gene encodes CDR1 GTSNPN and CDR2 SVGIG (reference sequence). The V and J ends lost 2 bases and 9 bases respectively, with 11 bases between them. The CDR3 has 12 residues. The CDR3 bases are TGTGCCTGGAGTTTGGGGCCAAGTGAGCAGTTCTTC. Amino acid sequence: CAWSLGPSEQFF.

This clone was counted a few times. V gene TRBV2 combines with J gene TRBJ1-4; D is unclear. Deletions cut 2 bases from V and 7 bases from J, with 23 bases between. This CDR3 spans 18 amino acids. In germline, CDR1 is SNHLY, CDR2 FYNNEI. The CDR3 region is CASSEPGEGPGLLEKLFF. DNA of the CDR3: TGTGCCAGCAGTGAACCCGGGGAGGGTCCGGGTTTACTTGAAAAACTGTTTTTT. Filled out from reference TRBV2 and TRBJ1-4, the complete variable domain reads EPEVTQTPSHQVTQMGQEVILRCVPISNHLYFYWYRQILGQKVEFLVSFYNNEISEKSEIFDDQFSVERPDGSNFTLKIRSTKLEDSAMYFCASSEPGEGPGLLEKLFFGSGTQLSVL.

This chain connects TRBV7-9 to TRBJ2-3; 10 positions match TRBD2. CDR1 is SEHNR, CDR2 FQNEAQ, per germline (reference sequence). J was trimmed by 1 base and V by 3 bases; bases with no gene match: 4. The CDR3 covers 16 residues. CDR3 sequence (DNA): TGTGCCAGCAGCTTGGTACTAGCGGGACGCACAGATACGCAGTATTTT. Its protein product is CASSLVLAGRTDTQYF.

The rearrangement joins TRBV5-1 to TRBJ2-7; 8 positions agree with TRBD1. Germline assignment: CDR1 SGHRS and CDR2 YFSETQ. This CDR3 has 14 amino acids. V dropped 3 bases and J dropped 4; count of bases not matched to a gene: 6. CDR3 protein: CASSSQGAMYEQYF. CDR3 in DNA: TGCGCCAGCAGCTCCCAGGGGGCGATGTACGAGCAGTACTTC. The full variable domain, its missing parts supplied by reference TRBV5-1 and TRBJ2-7, is KAGVTQTPRYLIKTRGQQVTLSCSPISGHRSVSWYQQTPGQGLQFLFEYFSETQRNKGNFPGRFSGRQFSNSRSEMNVSTLELGDSALYLCASSSQGAMYEQYFGPGTRLTVT.

The rearrangement links TRBV20-1 to TRBJ2-3; 7 nucleotides agree with TRBD2. V shed 2 bases and J 12 bases; nucleotides not matched to a gene: 5. The CDR3 contains 11 residues. CDR1 and CDR2 from the germline V gene are DFQATT and SNEGSKA (reference sequence). The chain's CDR3 is CSARLGTTQYF. The DNA for the CDR3 is TGCAGTGCTAGATTAGGGACTACTCAGTATTTT.

This chain uses TRBV7-9 with TRBJ1-6; D call uncertain. With 2 bases removed from V and 9 bases from J, the gap between germline ends came to 11 bases. Germline V lookup: CDR1 SEHNR, CDR2 FQNEAQ (reference sequence). This CDR3 has 14 amino acids. CDR3 coding DNA: TGTGCCAGCAGCTTAAGCACAGTAGTTTCACCCCTCCACTTT. Translated, it gives CASSLSTVVSPLHF. Full variable domain (outside the CDR3, taken from reference TRBV7-9 and TRBJ1-6): DTGVSQNPRHKITKRGQNVTFRCDPISEHNRLYWYRQTLGQGPEFLTYFQNEAQLEKSRLLSDRFSAERPKGSFSTLEIQRTEQGDSAMYLCASSLSTVVSPLHFGNGTRLTVT.

The rearrangement links TRBV9 to TRBJ1-2; 12 bases map to TRBD1. The CDR3 is 21 residues long. CDR1 SGDLS and CDR2 YYNGEE come from the germline V gene. The V gene end was trimmed by 0 bases and the J gene end by 4 bases; junction bases not matched to a gene: 19. As DNA, the CDR3 is TGTGCCAGCAGCGTAGTACCCGGTCGGGACAGGGGGCCGGAGGGGAGCTATGGCTACACCTTC. It yields the protein CASSVVPGRDRGPEGSYGYTF.

V usage is TRBV19 and J usage is TRBJ1-5; possible D gene TRBD1, 6 bases. CDR3 size: 14 residues. V shed 2 bases and J shed 9 bases, with 14 bases lying between them. Germline loops: CDR1 LNHDA, CDR2 SQIVND (reference sequence). In DNA, the CDR3 is TGTGCCAGTAGTATATTGGGCAGGGGCTGGCCCCAGCATTTT. It codes for CASSILGRGWPQHF.

The V call is TRBV11-2, the J call TRBJ1-4; D remains ambiguous. V gave up 3 bases and J gave up 0 bases, with 8 bases separating them. CDR1 and CDR2 (germline): SGHAT, FQNNGV. CDR3 size: 15 residues. CDR3 coding DNA: TGTGCCAGCAGCTTTTCTTTTGCAACTAATGAAAAACTGTTTTTT. Its translation: CASSFSFATNEKLFF.

There are a few counts of this clone. The chain has TRBV11-2 and TRBJ2-1; 10 bases match TRBD2. Germline V gene sequence: CDR1 SGHAT, CDR2 FQNNGV. This CDR3 is built from 16 residues. J was trimmed by 6 bases and V by 5 bases; bases with no gene match: 10. The CDR3 nucleotides are TGTGCCAGCAGCGTGATAGCGGGGGGAAAATCCAATGAGCAGTTCTTC. As protein: CASSVIAGGKSNEQFF.

The chain couples TRBV19 to TRBJ1-2; 8 bases match TRBD1. Germline CDR1 reads LNHDA; CDR2 reads SQIVND (reference sequence). CDR3 length: 14 amino acids. V was pared by 6 bases and J by 3 bases, with 6 bases of the junction left unmatched. The CDR3 DNA sequence: TGTGCCAGTAGACCCAACAGGGGGTACTATGGCTACACCTTC. This sequence encodes CASRPNRGYYGYTF.

This chain joins TRBV7-8 and TRBJ1-1; 7 nucleotides match TRBD1. In germline, CDR1 is SGHVS, CDR2 FQNEAQ. The CDR3 is made up of 15 amino acids. The V and J ends lost 1 base and 0 bases, in that order; junction bases with no gene match: 2. The CDR3 is CASSLGGQLNTEAFF. DNA for the CDR3: TGTGCCAGCAGCTTAGGGGGACAGCTGAACACTGAAGCTTTCTTT.

The table lists this clone with a few counts. The rearrangement joins TRBV25-1 to TRBJ2-3, with D tentatively TRBD2 (7 bases). V lost 4 bases and J lost 5, with 16 bases in between. CDR3 length equals 15 residues. Per the germline V gene, CDR1 is MGHDK and CDR2 is SYGVNS. The CDR3 spells CASSAHRGAEDTQYF. The CDR3 DNA reads as TGTGCCAGCAGTGCCCACCGGGGGGCCGAAGATACGCAGTATTTT.

The chain is built from TRBV19 and TRBJ1-2; D remains ambiguous. From germline, CDR1 is LNHDA and CDR2 SQIVND (reference sequence). This CDR3 is 14 amino acids long. Deletions cut 3 bases from V and 4 bases from J, with 12 bases between. The CDR3 DNA follows: TGTGCCAGTAGTATCCACGGGGAGGGCTATGGCTACACCTTC. Translation: CASSIHGEGYGYTF. Filled out from reference TRBV19 and TRBJ1-2, the complete variable domain reads DGGITQSPKYLFRKEGQNVTLSCEQNLNHDAMYWYRQDPGQGLRLIYYSQIVNDFQKGDIAEGYSVSREKKESFPLTVTSAQKNPTAFYLCASSIHGEGYGYTFGSGTRLTVV.

The rearrangement joins TRBV5-1 to TRBJ2-1; 13 bases fit TRBD2. With 5 bases clipped from V and 7 bases from J, the junction kept 12 bases outside the gene matches. The CDR3 length is 17 residues. Germline assignment: CDR1 SGHRS and CDR2 YFSETQ. CDR3 bases: TGCGCCAGCAGTCTTACTAGCGGGGGGGCAGTGGAGAATGAGCAGTTCTTC. Its protein product is CASSLTSGGAVENEQFF.

The CDR3 bases are TGCAGCGTTGATACAGGGGGCACAGATACGCAGTATTTT. Amino acid sequence: CSVDTGGTDTQYF. The chain carries TRBV29-1 and TRBJ2-3, with 7 bases that match TRBD1. V lost 3 bases and J lost 1; bases outside the gene matches: 1. There are 13 residues in the CDR3. Germline CDR1 SQVTM, CDR2 ANQGSEA.

The chain uses TRBV2 and TRBJ2-5; TRBD1 is a possible D gene (5 bases). The germline V gene has CDR1 SNHLY and CDR2 FYNNEI. V lost 7 bases, J lost 2 bases, and 11 bases lay in between. This CDR3 spans 13 amino acids. CDR3 in DNA: TGTGCCAGCACTCGGACATTACAAGAGACCCAGTACTTC. Translating gives CASTRTLQETQYF.

The chain links TRBV1 to TRBJ1-1; the table gives TRBD1 as D, unverified against the DNA. TRBV1 is classified as a pseudogene. This CDR3 region has 17 residues. CDR3 coding DNA: TGCACCAGCAGCCGTAAGGGGACCGGGACACAGCCAAATGAAGCTTTCTTT. It translates to CTSSRKGTGTQPNEAFF.

V and J are TRBV4-3 and TRBJ2-6; the D is unclear. Germline V gives CDR1 LGHNA, CDR2 YSLEER. The CDR3 consists of 15 residues. V gave up 2 bases and J gave up 1 base, with 6 bases separating them. CDR3 sequence reads: CASSQLVSGANVLTF. Here the CDR3 DNA reads TGCGCCAGCAGCCAACTAGTATCTGGGGCCAACGTCCTGACTTTC.

The count of this clone is one. The genes are TRBV4-2 and TRBJ1-6, with unresolved D. V was shortened by 0 bases and J by 8 bases, with 8 bases between the two germline ends. The CDR3 runs 14 residues. The germline V gene encodes CDR1 LGHNA and CDR2 YNFKEQ. The CDR3 DNA reads TGTGCCAGCAGCCAAGACTGGAGGGATTCACCCCTCCACTTT. Its protein is CASSQDWRDSPLHF.

As to this clone: The germline gene is not matched at one end of the junction; a read error may be the cause. The chain joins TRBV6-6 to TRBJ1-5; D call uncertain. The CDR3 spans 12 residues. In germline, CDR1 is MNHNY, CDR2 SVGAGI (reference sequence). CDR3 amino acids: CASSFSSQPQHF. The DNA of the CDR3 is TGTGCCAGCAGTTTTAGCAGTCAGCCCCAGCATTTT.

This clone has more than one count but fewer than ten. This sequence joins TRBV7-9 and TRBJ2-7; a possible D gene is TRBD1 (6 bases). The ends were cut back, 5 bases at V and 5 bases at J, with 13 bases in the middle. Germline loops: CDR1 SEHNR, CDR2 FQNEAQ (reference sequence). The CDR3 extends over 13 amino acids. The CDR3 sequence is CASSTPQGHEQYF. CDR3 bases: TGTGCCAGCAGCACCCCACAGGGACACGAGCAGTACTTC. Using reference TRBV7-9 and TRBJ2-7 for the parts outside the CDR3, the full variable domain is DTGVSQNPRHKITKRGQNVTFRCDPISEHNRLYWYRQTLGQGPEFLTYFQNEAQLEKSRLLSDRFSAERPKGSFSTLEIQRTEQGDSAMYLCASSTPQGHEQYFGPGTRLTVT.